Following are 19 T cell receptor beta chains from one sample sequenced in a study of blood T cell repertoires in COVID-19. Sequencing used immunoSEQ multiplex PCR; TCRdb keeps in-frame clones, though not all of them. The sample carries roughly 240,000 clones, approximately 82% recorded once. The sample consisted of peripheral blood. These TCRs come from a man aged 35 to 55 who had recovered from COVID-19.

CDR3 in amino acids: CASSRGTDQPQHF. Here the CDR3 DNA reads TGTGCCAGCAGTCGGGGGACAGACCAGCCCCAGCATTTT. The chain links TRBV6-2 or TRBV6-3 to TRBJ1-5; 7 bases fit TRBD1. The CDR3 totals 13 residues. Germline CDR1 is MNHEY and CDR2 is SVGEGT. V shed 5 bases and J 7 bases; nucleotides not matched to a gene: 5.

CDR3: CAWTEEENSPLHF. For the CDR3, the DNA is TGTGCCTGGACCGAGGAGGAGAATTCACCCCTCCACTTT. This chain uses TRBV30 with TRBJ1-6, with unresolved D. Germline CDR1 reads GTSNPN; CDR2 reads SVGIG (reference sequence). Trimming pared 4 bases from V and 7 bases from J, leaving 11 bases between. The CDR3 is made up of 13 amino acids.

This clone is a singleton in its sample. The CDR3: CASSLWAGLAFADTQYF. DNA for the CDR3: TGTGCCAGCAGTTTATGGGCGGGCCTTGCCTTCGCTGATACGCAGTATTTT. V and J are TRBV27 and TRBJ2-3, with TRBD2 as a possible D gene (5 bases). From germline, CDR1 is MNHEY and CDR2 SMNVEV (reference sequence). V lost 1 base and J lost 6, with 20 bases in between. The CDR3 loop spans 17 amino acids.

The chain employs TRBV3-1 (or the pseudogene TRBV3-2) and TRBJ2-3, with 7 positions matching TRBD2. The CDR3 has 14 residues. Germline-derived CDR1 and CDR2 are LGHDT and YNNKEL (reference sequence). J gave up 5 bases and V 8 bases, and 10 bases lay outside the gene matches. CDR3 protein: CASASRTSLDTQYF. Written as DNA, the CDR3 is TGTGCCAGCGCCAGCAGGACTAGTCTAGATACGCAGTATTTT.

CDR3 residues: CASSLRQPPTTYEQYF. The DNA of the CDR3 is TGTGCCAGCAGCTTAAGACAGCCACCAACCACCTACGAGCAGTACTTC. This chain uses TRBV12-1 with TRBJ2-7; TRBD1 reflects the table's D call only, with no check against the DNA. TRBV12-1 is given as a pseudogene. The length of the CDR3 is 16 residues.

The rearrangement uses TRBV4-1 and TRBJ1-1, with TRBD1 as a possible D gene (6 bases). Trimming stripped 4 bases from V and 0 bases from J, with 18 bases between. Per germline, CDR1 MGHRA and CDR2 YSYEKL. The CDR3 length is 17 residues. CDR3 protein: CASSRDPRTAMNTEAFF. CDR3 nucleotides: TGCGCCAGCAGCCGAGACCCCCGGACAGCCATGAACACTGAAGCTTTCTTT.

The chain carries TRBV2 and TRBJ2-7; TRBD1 aligns across 10 bases. Per the germline V gene, CDR1 is SNHLY and CDR2 is FYNNEI. The J segment lost 4 bases and the V segment lost 4 bases, leaving 10 bases of the junction unmatched. The CDR3 has 16 residues. CDR3: CASSGKLRDRGYEQYF. CDR3 sequence (DNA): TGTGCCAGCAGTGGAAAACTCCGGGACAGGGGTTACGAGCAGTACTTC.

The chain combines TRBV30 with TRBJ1-4, with 8 bases fitting TRBD1. Germline V CDR1 and CDR2: GTSNPN, SVGIG (reference sequence). This CDR3 has 14 residues. Germline trimming cut 4 bases from V and 8 bases from J; bases unmatched to any gene: 9. Here the CDR3 DNA reads TGTGCCTGGACCCAAGGACAGGGAATAGAAAAACTGTTTTTT. Its protein is CAWTQGQGIEKLFF. Variable domain in full (rest from reference TRBV30 and TRBJ1-4): SQTIHQWPATLVQPVGSPLSLECTVEGTSNPNLYWYRQAAGRGLQLLFYSVGIGQISSEVPQNLSASRPQDRQFILSSKKLLLSDSGFYLCAWTQGQGIEKLFFGSGTQLSVL.

In its sample, this clone was seen once. V gene TRBV6-6 combines with J gene TRBJ2-1; D may be TRBD1 (6 bases). The germline V and J ends were trimmed by 6 bases and 8 bases, with 20 bases remaining between them. The CDR3 covers 15 residues. The germline gives CDR1 MNHNY, CDR2 SVGAGI (reference sequence). CDR3 protein: CASSSVGARSDEQFF. CDR3 nucleotides: TGTGCCAGCAGCTCCGTGGGGGCCCGCAGCGATGAGCAGTTCTTC.

In its sample, this clone was seen once. The chain couples TRBV2 to TRBJ2-5; 12 bases are a match to TRBD2. In germline, CDR1 is SNHLY, CDR2 FYNNEI. This CDR3 is built from 14 residues. The junction had 8 bases not matched to a gene; V was cut back by 10 bases and J by 5 bases. The chain's CDR3 is CATSLAGGWETQYF. DNA of the CDR3: TGTGCCACCAGCCTAGCGGGAGGGTGGGAGACCCAGTACTTC.

This chain uses TRBV7-2 with TRBJ2-5; 8 bases are a match to TRBD2. The germline CDR1 and CDR2 sequences are SGHTA and FQGNSA. The V segment lost 0 bases and the J segment 2 bases; nucleotides outside the gene matches: 5. The CDR3 has 16 amino acids. The CDR3 protein is CASSLAMTGGQETQYF. Written as DNA, the CDR3 is TGTGCCAGCAGCTTAGCGATGACGGGGGGGCAAGAGACCCAGTACTTC.

The CDR3 protein is CASSLRGQDTQYF. The DNA for the CDR3 is TGTGCCAGCAGCCTCAGGGGCCAAGATACGCAGTATTTT. The chain recombines TRBV3-1 (or the pseudogene TRBV3-2) with TRBJ2-3, with D possibly being TRBD1 (6 bases). The CDR3 covers 13 residues. Germline CDR1 and CDR2: LGHDT and YNNKEL (reference sequence). V lost 4 bases, J lost 5 bases, and 10 bases lay in between.

This chain links TRBV11-2 with TRBJ2-1, with 11 bases that match TRBD2. The ends lost 2 bases at V and 6 bases at J; junction bases unmatched: 6. Germline assignment: CDR1 SGHAT and CDR2 FQNNGV. This CDR3 comprises 16 residues. The DNA for the CDR3 is TGTGCCAGCAGCTTAAAGACTAGCGGGAATCGCAATGAGCAGTTCTTC. This gives the protein CASSLKTSGNRNEQFF. Based on the CDR3 plus reference TRBV11-2 and TRBJ2-1, the full variable domain is EAGVAQSPRYKIIEKRQSVAFWCNPISGHATLYWYQQILGQGPKLLIQFQNNGVVDDSQLPKDRFSAERLKGVDSTLKIQPAKLEDSAVYLCASSLKTSGNRNEQFFGPGTRLTVL.

This chain uses TRBV15 with TRBJ2-5; TRBD2 might be the D (6 bases). Deletions cut 0 bases from V and 2 bases from J, with 13 bases between. The CDR3 has 16 residues. Germline V gives CDR1 LNHNV, CDR2 YYDKDF (reference sequence). CDR3 sequence reads: CATSRDGLAIQETQYF. The DNA of the CDR3 is TGTGCCACCAGCAGAGATGGTCTAGCGATACAAGAGACCCAGTACTTC. The variable domain in full, with the rest retrieved from reference TRBV15 and TRBJ2-5, is DAMVIQNPRYQVTQFGKPVTLSCSQTLNHNVMYWYQQKSSQAPKLLFHYYDKDFNNEADTPDNFQSRRPNTSFCFLDIRSPGLGDTAMYLCATSRDGLAIQETQYFGPGTRLLVL.

The chain couples TRBV7-8 to TRBJ2-3, with a weak D call TRBD1 (5 bases). The germline V and J ends were trimmed by 2 bases and 1 base, with 19 bases remaining between them. Looked up from germline, CDR1 is SGHVS and CDR2 is FQNEAQ. The CDR3 has 18 residues. This CDR3 is CASSLRAPQGWGTDTQYF. The CDR3 DNA sequence: TGTGCCAGCAGCTTAAGGGCCCCCCAGGGATGGGGCACAGATACGCAGTATTTT.

Details on this clone: Other DNA sequences in this specimen translate into the identical CDR3. This chain connects TRBV19 to TRBJ1-5; D is undetermined. Germline lookup yields CDR1 LNHDA and CDR2 SQIVND (reference sequence). The CDR3 consists of 15 residues. V was pared by 2 bases and J by 0 bases, with 8 bases between. CDR3 amino acids: CASSINGDSNQPQHF. The CDR3 region has the DNA TGTGCCAGTAGTATAAACGGAGATAGCAATCAGCCCCAGCATTTT. Filled out from reference TRBV19 and TRBJ1-5, the complete variable domain reads DGGITQSPKYLFRKEGQNVTLSCEQNLNHDAMYWYRQDPGQGLRLIYYSQIVNDFQKGDIAEGYSVSREKKESFPLTVTSAQKNPTAFYLCASSINGDSNQPQHFGDGTRLSIL.

The chain uses TRBV27 and TRBJ2-7, with D possibly TRBD2 on 6 matching bases. The CDR3 covers 15 residues. The germline CDR1 and CDR2 sequences are MNHEY and SMNVEV (reference sequence). Trimming pared 5 bases from V and 6 bases from J, leaving 20 bases between. CDR3 DNA: TGTGCCAGCAGTATGTCCAGCGGGTTCGGGGTCGAGCAGTACTTC. This codes for CASSMSSGFGVEQYF.

The genes are TRBV19 and TRBJ1-1, with TRBD1 as a possible D gene (5 bases). Trimming cost V 7 bases and J 8 bases, with 14 bases left between them. The germline CDR1 and CDR2 sequences are LNHDA and SQIVND (reference sequence). The CDR3 loop spans 12 amino acids. The CDR3 DNA reads TGTGCCAGTATTGAAGGGACTAAAGAAGCTTTCTTT. Translated, it gives CASIEGTKEAFF.

The genes are TRBV12-3 or TRBV12-4 and TRBJ2-5, with D maybe TRBD2 (6 bases). CDR3 length equals 13 residues. Trimming stripped 6 bases from V and 5 bases from J, with 13 bases between. The CDR3 coding sequence is TGTGCCAGCAGACCTGGGGGGTACGAGACCCAGTACTTC. Translation: CASRPGGYETQYF.